What follows are 19 T cell receptor beta chains derived from one specimen sequenced in a study of beta chain features in type 1 diabetes. The entirety of the isolated RNA underwent reverse transcription, so expressed TCRB transcripts were sequenced. The assay was immunoSEQ multiplex PCR, and TCRdb's table has in-frame clones only and misses some. This table has 400,000 to 500,000 clones, approximately 13% appearing once. Sequenced material: naive CD4+ T cells from blood. All receptors come from a man aged 30 to 39 in good health.

This clone came up a few times. The J gene is TRBJ1-4, the V gene TRBV6-1, with a weak D call TRBD1 (5 bases). CDR1 is MNHNS, CDR2 SASEGT, per germline. CDR3 length: 14 amino acids. The germline V and J ends were trimmed by 6 bases and 6 bases, with 14 bases remaining between them. The CDR3, as DNA: TGTGCCAGCAGCTCGAGGGGAATTGATGAAAAACTGTTTTTT. Protein sequence: CASSSRGIDEKLFF.

The chain joins TRBV5-1 to TRBJ2-7; D gene unclear. V was shortened by 4 bases and J by 0 bases, with 11 bases between the two germline ends. This CDR3 has 14 amino acids. Germline CDR1 and CDR2: SGHRS and YFSETQ. The CDR3, as DNA: TGCGCCAGCAGCCCGGTAGGTAGCTCCTACGAGCAGTACGTC. Translated, it gives CASSPVGSSYEQYV.

The chain is built from TRBV7-9 and TRBJ2-3; no definite D call. In germline, CDR1 is SEHNR, CDR2 FQNEAQ (reference sequence). Trimming pared 8 bases from V and 9 bases from J, leaving 9 bases between. This CDR3 is built from 10 residues. This CDR3 is CASSGQTQYF. In nucleotides, the CDR3 is TGTGCCAGCTCTGGTCAGACGCAGTATTTT.

Only a few counts were recorded for this clone. The V gene is TRBV7-9, the J gene TRBJ1-2; maybe TRBD1 (5 bases). The germline V gene has CDR1 SEHNR and CDR2 FQNEAQ (reference sequence). The CDR3 is made up of 13 amino acids. The V end was cut by 8 bases, the J end by 7 bases, with 17 bases between. The CDR3 spells CASSQWRDFGYTF. CDR3 in DNA: TGTGCCAGCTCCCAATGGAGGGACTTTGGCTACACCTTC.

This clone was observed a few times. The rearrangement joins TRBV7-9 to TRBJ2-2, with 10 nucleotides matching TRBD2. Germline trimming cut 5 bases from V and 2 bases from J; bases unmatched to any gene: 5. CDR1 and CDR2 (germline): SEHNR, FQNEAQ (reference sequence). The CDR3 is 16 amino acids. The DNA for the CDR3 is TGTGCCAGCAGCCTCTCTAGCGGGGGCAACACCGGGGAGCTGTTTTTT. Its translation is CASSLSSGGNTGELFF.

This clone was counted only a few times. J is TRBJ2-1 and V is TRBV7-2; 7 bases match TRBD2. The ends lost 4 bases at V and 8 bases at J; junction bases unmatched: 8. The CDR3 runs to 14 residues. Germline CDR1 SGHTA, CDR2 FQGNSA. The CDR3 protein is CASSSLAARYEQFF. CDR3 coding DNA: TGTGCCAGCAGCTCCCTAGCGGCGCGATATGAGCAGTTCTTC.

This rearrangement joins TRBV4-3 to TRBJ2-3, with a tentative D call TRBD2 (5 bases). Germline CDR1 is LGHNA and CDR2 is YSLEER. The CDR3 is made up of 15 amino acids. Trimming pared 3 bases from V and 0 bases from J, leaving 10 bases between. CDR3 amino acids: CASSQNGESTDTQYF. The CDR3 DNA follows: TGCGCCAGCAGCCAGAACGGGGAAAGCACAGATACGCAGTATTTT.

This clone appeared a few times. V gene TRBV29-1 combines with J gene TRBJ2-7, with 11 bases lining up with TRBD1. Trimming cost V 6 bases and J 0 bases; bases outside gene matches: 4. Germline V gene data show CDR1 as SQVTM and CDR2 as ANQGSEA. The CDR3 sequence is 14 residues long. The chain's CDR3 is CSVRTGGFSYEQYF. In DNA, the CDR3 is TGCAGCGTACGGACAGGGGGCTTCTCCTACGAGCAGTACTTC.

There are a few counts of this clone. The chain couples TRBV10-3 to TRBJ2-5; TRBD1 matches 8 bases. The CDR3 runs 14 residues. J was trimmed by 2 bases and V by 7 bases; bases with no gene match: 6. Germline V gene lookup returns CDR1 ENHRY and CDR2 SYGVKD. CDR3 loop: CAITDRATQETQYF. In nucleotides, the CDR3 is TGTGCCATCACGGACAGGGCAACACAAGAGACCCAGTACTTC.

There are a few counts of this clone. The rearrangement links TRBV11-2 to TRBJ2-3, with D perhaps matching TRBD2 (6 bases). CDR1 is SGHAT and CDR2 is FQNNGV in the germline V gene. This CDR3 region has 13 residues. The ends were cut back, 4 bases at V and 1 base at J, with 6 bases in the middle. CDR3: CASSSSGTDTQYF. The CDR3 coding sequence is TGTGCCAGCAGCTCTAGCGGCACAGATACGCAGTATTTT. Using reference TRBV11-2 and TRBJ2-3 for the parts outside the CDR3, the full variable domain is EAGVAQSPRYKIIEKRQSVAFWCNPISGHATLYWYQQILGQGPKLLIQFQNNGVVDDSQLPKDRFSAERLKGVDSTLKIQPAKLEDSAVYLCASSSSGTDTQYFGPGTRLTVL.

The CDR3 sequence: CASSQGALETQYF. For the CDR3, the DNA is TGTGCCAGTAGTCAAGGGGCGTTGGAGACCCAGTACTTC. The chain carries TRBV19 and TRBJ2-5; D is perhaps TRBD1 (5 bases). V shed 5 bases and J shed 5 bases, with 12 bases lying between them. CDR1 and CDR2 (germline): LNHDA, SQIVND (reference sequence). This CDR3 has 13 amino acids. Based on the CDR3 plus reference TRBV19 and TRBJ2-5, the full variable domain is DGGITQSPKYLFRKEGQNVTLSCEQNLNHDAMYWYRQDPGQGLRLIYYSQIVNDFQKGDIAEGYSVSREKKESFPLTVTSAQKNPTAFYLCASSQGALETQYFGPGTRLLVL.

The gene calls are TRBV11-2 and TRBJ2-4, with 7 bases identical to TRBD1. This CDR3 spans 13 amino acids. V lost 4 bases to trimming and J lost 5 bases; unmatched junction nucleotides: 2. The germline gives CDR1 SGHAT, CDR2 FQNNGV. CDR3 DNA sequence: TGTGCCAGCAGCTGGGACAGACAAAACATTCAGTACTTC. It specifies CASSWDRQNIQYF.

This clone appeared a few times. The chain has TRBV25-1 and TRBJ1-1, with a possible D match to TRBD1 (5 bases). This CDR3 contains 15 residues. The germline V gene has CDR1 MGHDK and CDR2 SYGVNS. V lost 1 base and J 0 bases, leaving 9 bases between the germline ends. The CDR3 protein is CASSESAGLNTEAFF. Written as DNA, the CDR3 is TGTGCCAGCAGTGAATCGGCAGGGCTGAACACTGAAGCTTTCTTT.

This clone was seen more than once but under ten times. The chain's CDR3 is CAIRPTGDTGELFF. The CDR3 coding sequence is TGTGCCATCAGGCCGACAGGGGACACCGGGGAGCTGTTTTTT. The V gene is TRBV10-3, the J gene TRBJ2-2, with TRBD1 identical over 8 bases. The germline CDR1 and CDR2 sequences are ENHRY and SYGVKD. This CDR3 comprises 14 residues. J was trimmed by 3 bases and V by 6 bases; bases with no gene match: 3.

This clone came up a few times. The chain has TRBV4-1 and TRBJ1-2, with 8 bases matching TRBD1. The germline V gene encodes CDR1 MGHRA and CDR2 YSYEKL. This CDR3 has 16 residues. V shed 1 base, J shed 4 bases, and the junction held 8 bases outside the gene matches. The DNA for the CDR3 is TGCGCCAGCAGCCAAGCGCTCCGGGACAGGCCCTATGGCTACACCTTC. Its protein is CASSQALRDRPYGYTF.

The rearrangement links TRBV9 to TRBJ2-2, with D unclear. V was clipped by 3 bases and J by 1 base, with 13 bases between them. The length of the CDR3 is 16 residues. Germline V CDR1 and CDR2: SGDLS, YYNGEE. CDR3 DNA: TGTGCCAGCAGCGGCCTTTCAGTCCTGAACACCGGGGAGCTGTTTTTT. Protein product: CASSGLSVLNTGELFF.

This clone appeared once. J is TRBJ2-2 and V is TRBV30, with TRBD2 identical over 15 bases. Germline CDR1 reads GTSNPN; CDR2 reads SVGIG (reference sequence). The CDR3 spans 19 residues. V shed 3 bases and J 5 bases; nucleotides not matched to a gene: 13. The CDR3 is CAWRIPGGLAGGRTGELFF. CDR3 nucleotide sequence: TGTGCCTGGAGAATCCCCGGGGGACTAGCGGGAGGACGGACCGGGGAGCTGTTTTTT.

As regards this clone: This sample also contains other DNA sequences that code for the same CDR3. The chain is built from TRBV9 and TRBJ1-2, with D unclear. Trimming took off 0 bases at V and 4 bases at J, with 4 bases between the two ends. CDR1 is SGDLS, CDR2 YYNGEE, per germline. The CDR3 has 12 residues. The CDR3 reads CASSVDGYGYTF. The CDR3 bases are TGTGCCAGCAGCGTAGACGGCTATGGCTACACCTTC.

This clone was seen more than once but under ten times. V is TRBV5-1 and J is TRBJ1-1, with D possibly TRBD1 on 6 matching bases. From germline, CDR1 is SGHRS and CDR2 YFSETQ. The CDR3 is made up of 15 amino acids. Trimming took off 4 bases at V and 0 bases at J, with 13 bases between the two ends. In nucleotides, the CDR3 is TGCGCCAGCAGCGTCCCCGGGACACTGAACACTGAAGCTTTCTTT. Translated: CASSVPGTLNTEAFF. The variable domain in full, completed from reference TRBV5-1 and TRBJ1-1, reads KAGVTQTPRYLIKTRGQQVTLSCSPISGHRSVSWYQQTPGQGLQFLFEYFSETQRNKGNFPGRFSGRQFSNSRSEMNVSTLELGDSALYLCASSVPGTLNTEAFFGQGTRLTVV.